The 23 T cell receptor beta chains presented below share a single source sample, sequenced in a study of CD8+ T cells in alopecia areata listed by TCRdb under 2018. In the paper's terms, the time point label means: baseline before oral tofacitinib. The method was the immunoSEQ multiplex PCR assay. RNA was extracted from all samples and reverse transcribed into cDNA as template for TCR sequencing. TCRdb took this table from immuneACCESS and kept in-frame rearrangements with V and J called. Such tables lack part of the clones; where checked against another copy, unresolved V genes explain under half of the gap, and the rest is unexplained. The sample profile shows roughly 75,000 clones; roughly 60% of them were found once. The top ten clonotypes cover more than 15% of the sample. The sample here was CD8+ T cells sorted from blood, taken at week 0. The receptors here all came from a human donor with alopecia areata.

V is TRBV4-3 and J is TRBJ2-1; unclear D gene. CDR1 is LGHNA, CDR2 YSLEER, per germline. V was trimmed by 4 bases and J by 3 bases, leaving 13 bases between them. This CDR3 is 15 amino acids long. The chain's CDR3 is CASSPSLGNYNEQFF. The CDR3, as DNA: TGCGCCAGCAGCCCTTCCCTGGGGAACTACAATGAGCAGTTCTTC.

The chain joins TRBV27 to TRBJ2-1; D ambiguous. Germline lookup yields CDR1 MNHEY and CDR2 SMNVEV (reference sequence). V was clipped by 6 bases and J by 15 bases, with 21 bases between them. The CDR3 totals 13 residues. The CDR3 is CASSRATTDPPFF. As DNA, the CDR3 is TGTGCCAGCAGCCGAGCAACAACAGATCCCCCGTTCTTC.

In its sample, this clone was seen many times. The V and J genes are TRBV7-3 and TRBJ1-5; D remains ambiguous. CDR1 SGHTA and CDR2 FQGTGA come from the germline V gene. Trimming pared 2 bases from V and 3 bases from J, leaving 8 bases between. The CDR3 is 14 residues long. CDR3 residues: CASSLGGNNQPQHF. The CDR3 nucleotides read TGTGCCAGCAGCTTAGGAGGGAACAATCAGCCCCAGCATTTT.

This chain joins TRBV19 and TRBJ2-3; D is possibly TRBD2 (6 bases). The CDR3 runs to 14 residues. Deletions cut 2 bases from V and 0 bases from J, with 6 bases between. From germline, CDR1 is LNHDA and CDR2 SQIVND (reference sequence). CDR3 protein: CASSISGSTDTQYF. As DNA, the CDR3 is TGTGCCAGTAGTATAAGCGGGAGCACAGATACGCAGTATTTT.

The gene calls are TRBV27 and TRBJ2-3; D is possibly TRBD1 (7 bases). Trimming removed 11 bases from V and 8 bases from J, with 14 bases in between. Germline V gene sequence: CDR1 MNHEY, CDR2 SMNVEV (reference sequence). CDR3 size: 11 residues. CDR3 nucleotides: TGTGCCTCCCAGGGGGGTGTTACGCAGTATTTT. Translating it yields CASQGGVTQYF.

V usage is TRBV27 and J usage is TRBJ2-1; 10 nucleotides match TRBD1. From germline, CDR1 is MNHEY and CDR2 SMNVEV (reference sequence). The ends lost 7 bases at V and 6 bases at J; junction bases unmatched: 9. CDR3 length: 15 amino acids. CDR3 in amino acids: CASTAGTGAANEQFF. CDR3 bases: TGTGCCAGCACCGCCGGGACAGGGGCCGCCAATGAGCAGTTCTTC.

This clone was recorded a few times. The chain couples TRBV19 to TRBJ1-1; D gene ambiguous. V lost 7 bases to trimming and J lost 2 bases, with 8 bases between them. The CDR3 has 12 residues. Germline CDR1 is LNHDA and CDR2 is SQIVND (reference sequence). The CDR3 DNA follows: TGTGCCAGTACAATCGGTAACACTGAAGCTTTCTTT. It codes for CASTIGNTEAFF. Variable domain in full (rest from reference TRBV19 and TRBJ1-1): DGGITQSPKYLFRKEGQNVTLSCEQNLNHDAMYWYRQDPGQGLRLIYYSQIVNDFQKGDIAEGYSVSREKKESFPLTVTSAQKNPTAFYLCASTIGNTEAFFGQGTRLTVV.

V is TRBV30 and J is TRBJ2-3; 8 nucleotides align to TRBD2. V lost 1 base to trimming and J lost 4 bases; unmatched junction nucleotides: 16. Germline CDR1 and CDR2: GTSNPN and SVGIG (reference sequence). The CDR3 spans 18 residues. CDR3 sequence: CAWSDPVAGLSGADTQYF. The CDR3 nucleotides are TGTGCCTGGAGTGATCCGGTAGCGGGACTGTCAGGAGCAGATACGCAGTATTTT.

DNA for the CDR3: TGCAGCGTCTCTGGACTAGCGGGGGGGCTGTACAATGAGCAGTTCTTC. Amino acid sequence: CSVSGLAGGLYNEQFF. The V call is TRBV29-1, the J call TRBJ2-1; TRBD2 aligns across 15 bases. Germline loops: CDR1 SQVTM, CDR2 ANQGSEA. Losses at the gene ends were 6 bases for V and 4 bases for J; bases not matched to a gene: 7. The CDR3 is 16 amino acids.

This clone was seen a few times. The same CDR3 is also encoded by other DNA sequences in this sample. The chain uses TRBV29-1 and TRBJ1-1, with D unresolved. Germline CDR1 SQVTM, CDR2 ANQGSEA. The CDR3 covers 10 residues. V shed 4 bases and J shed 4 bases, with 4 bases lying between them. DNA of the CDR3: TGCAGCGTTGTTTCCACTGAAGCTTTCTTT. Translating gives CSVVSTEAFF. The full variable domain, its missing parts supplied by reference TRBV29-1 and TRBJ1-1, is SAVISQKPSRDICQRGTSLTIQCQVDSQVTMMFWYRQQPGQSLTLIATANQGSEATYESGFVIDKFPISRPNLTFSTLTVSNMSPEDSSIYLCSVVSTEAFFGQGTRLTVV.

The rearrangement joins TRBV19 to TRBJ2-7, with 7 bases aligning to TRBD1. This CDR3 is built from 13 residues. Germline V gene data show CDR1 as LNHDA and CDR2 as SQIVND (reference sequence). Unmatched junction bases numbered 8, after V lost 10 bases and J lost 2 bases. CDR3 loop: CAIRDSRTYEQYF. The CDR3 region has the DNA TGTGCCATCCGGGACAGTAGAACCTACGAGCAGTACTTC. The full variable domain, with the rest looked up from reference TRBV19 and TRBJ2-7, is DGGITQSPKYLFRKEGQNVTLSCEQNLNHDAMYWYRQDPGQGLRLIYYSQIVNDFQKGDIAEGYSVSREKKESFPLTVTSAQKNPTAFYLCAIRDSRTYEQYFGPGTRLTVT.

The chain combines TRBV4-3 with TRBJ2-3, with 8 bases lining up with TRBD2. V was pared by 1 base and J by 5 bases, with 5 bases of the junction left unmatched. Germline V CDR1 and CDR2: LGHNA, YSLEER. CDR3 length equals 15 residues. CDR3 nucleotides: TGCGCCAGCAGCCAAGGAAGCGGGAGACAAGATACGCAGTATTTT. The encoded protein is CASSQGSGRQDTQYF.

The chain couples TRBV5-1 to TRBJ2-7; D gene ambiguous. Germline V CDR1 and CDR2: SGHRS, YFSETQ. The CDR3 has 11 amino acids. V shed 0 bases and J shed 7 bases, with 5 bases lying between them. CDR3 in amino acids: CASSLGNEQYF. CDR3 nucleotides: TGCGCCAGCAGCTTGGGCAATGAGCAGTACTTC.

The V call is TRBV9, the J call TRBJ2-2, with TRBD2 matching 7 bases. Trimming at V came to 3 bases and at J to 4 bases, leaving 3 bases not matched to a gene. CDR1 and CDR2 from the germline V gene are SGDLS and YYNGEE. This CDR3 spans 14 amino acids. The CDR3 nucleotides read TGTGCCAGCAGCGGGACTAGAATCACCGGGGAGCTGTTTTTT. Translation: CASSGTRITGELFF.

The chain couples TRBV27 to TRBJ2-7, with D possibly TRBD1 on 5 matching bases. The V gene lost 2 bases and the J gene lost 3 bases, with 11 bases spanning the gap. This CDR3 spans 14 amino acids. CDR1 MNHEY and CDR2 SMNVEV come from the germline V gene (reference sequence). The CDR3 loop reads CASSLNGRDYEQYF. The CDR3 region has the DNA TGTGCCAGCAGTTTAAACGGCAGGGACTACGAGCAGTACTTC.

This chain joins TRBV29-1 and TRBJ2-3; 10 bases agree with TRBD1. V gave up 8 bases and J gave up 2 bases; unmatched junction bases: 13. Germline loops: CDR1 SQVTM, CDR2 ANQGSEA. The CDR3 contains 16 residues. The CDR3 DNA reads TGCAGCAAAAGGACAGGGGGTTACATGGCCACAGATACGCAGTATTTT. Its protein is CSKRTGGYMATDTQYF.

This clone was counted only a few times. The V and J genes are TRBV29-1 and TRBJ2-1; D gene unclear. CDR1 is SQVTM, CDR2 ANQGSEA, per germline. The CDR3 spans 12 residues. V lost 6 bases to trimming and J lost 6 bases, with 12 bases between them. The CDR3 protein is CSVDLVVNEQFF. CDR3 DNA sequence: TGCAGCGTGGACCTCGTGGTCAATGAGCAGTTCTTC.

The chain has TRBV7-9 and TRBJ2-7, with 11 bases fitting TRBD1. This CDR3 comprises 14 residues. The junction had 4 bases not matched to a gene; V was cut back by 5 bases and J by 4 bases. The V gene's germline CDR1 is SEHNR and CDR2 FQNEAQ (reference sequence). This chain's CDR3 is CASSTGQGAYEQYF. The CDR3, as DNA: TGTGCCAGCAGCACCGGACAGGGGGCTTACGAGCAGTACTTC.

The chain has TRBV6-8 and TRBJ2-3; the D is unclear. V was trimmed by 7 bases and J by 7 bases, leaving 9 bases between them. CDR3 length: 11 amino acids. CDR1 MNHGY and CDR2 SAAAGT come from the germline V gene. In DNA, the CDR3 is TGTGCCAGCACCCCTCGGAATACGCAGTATTTT. Residues: CASTPRNTQYF.

The chain recombines TRBV29-1 with TRBJ1-1; D gene uncertain. The CDR3 totals 12 residues. V dropped 7 bases and J dropped 5 bases, with 14 bases sitting between them. CDR1 is SQVTM, CDR2 ANQGSEA, per germline. CDR3: CSAVLGGTEAFF. The CDR3 bases are TGCAGCGCCGTGCTCGGTGGAACTGAAGCTTTCTTT.

Only a few counts were recorded for this clone. J is TRBJ1-2 and V is TRBV7-9; 7 bases line up with TRBD1. This CDR3 has 17 amino acids. In germline, CDR1 is SEHNR, CDR2 FQNEAQ (reference sequence). V lost 1 base to trimming and J lost 0 bases; unmatched junction nucleotides: 8. The CDR3 reads CASSLVGGTAPNYGYTF. The CDR3 region has the DNA TGTGCCAGCAGCTTAGTTGGGGGGACAGCACCTAACTATGGCTACACCTTC.

Here the CDR3 reads CAWTGGGDEQYF. DNA of the CDR3: TGTGCCTGGACAGGGGGCGGGGACGAGCAGTACTTC. The V and J genes are TRBV30 and TRBJ2-7; the match to TRBD1 covers 8 bases. CDR3 length equals 12 residues. The germline V gene encodes CDR1 GTSNPN and CDR2 SVGIG (reference sequence). The V segment lost 4 bases and the J segment 5 bases; nucleotides outside the gene matches: 4.

The chain links TRBV5-4 to TRBJ1-1; 7 bases agree with TRBD1. V trimming: 4 bases; J trimming: 0 bases; junction bases outside the gene matches: 12. Germline V gene lookup returns CDR1 SGHNT and CDR2 YYREEE (reference sequence). This CDR3 spans 17 amino acids. The CDR3 bases are TGTGCCAGCAGCCAGGGACAGTGGGGAGGTATGAACACTGAAGCTTTCTTT. This translates into CASSQGQWGGMNTEAFF.